This passage covers 17 T cell receptor beta chains from one sample sequenced in a study of cytomegalovirus exposure and HLA in healthy donors. PCR employed 60 Vbeta and 13 Jbeta primers. This table comes from immunoSEQ multiplex PCR, and its TCRdb copy is limited to in-frame clones, with some not included. Among 95,000 to 150,000 clones listed, roughly 85% were seen once. Specimen: PBMCs. Receptors were obtained from a middle-aged woman in good health and CMV-seropositive.

The genes are TRBV11-2 and TRBJ2-1; no reliable D call. The germline CDR1 and CDR2 sequences are SGHAT and FQNNGV. V was clipped by 1 base and J by 8 bases, with 9 bases between them. This CDR3 contains 13 residues. The DNA of the CDR3 is TGTGCCAGCAGCTTAGCGACTGCCGATGAGCAGTTCTTC. It translates to CASSLATADEQFF.

The V gene is TRBV5-4, the J gene TRBJ1-2; no definite D call. CDR1 SGHNT and CDR2 YYREEE come from the germline V gene (reference sequence). The V end lost 2 bases, the J end lost 5 bases, and 19 bases lay between the germline ends. There are 16 residues in the CDR3. CDR3 DNA sequence: TGTGCCAGCAGCTTCGGTACCCCGGAGCCACCTTATGGCTACACCTTC. Translated: CASSFGTPEPPYGYTF.

This clone is a singleton in its sample. The V and J genes are TRBV10-3 and TRBJ2-1; the match to TRBD1 covers 10 bases. Germline CDR1 is ENHRY and CDR2 is SYGVKD. Losses at the gene ends were 4 bases for V and 8 bases for J; bases not matched to a gene: 5. This CDR3 spans 14 amino acids. This chain's CDR3 is CAISGRQGADEQFF. The DNA for the CDR3 is TGTGCCATCAGTGGTAGACAGGGGGCTGATGAGCAGTTCTTC.

J is TRBJ2-2 and V is TRBV11-2; 9 bases line up with TRBD1. The CDR3 consists of 14 residues. The germline gives CDR1 SGHAT, CDR2 FQNNGV. V lost 5 bases, J lost 5 bases, and 3 bases stayed unmatched. The CDR3 loop reads CASSRDRETGELFF. CDR3 nucleotide sequence: TGTGCCAGCAGCCGGGACAGGGAAACCGGGGAGCTGTTTTTT.

The chain is built from TRBV28 and TRBJ2-7; no clear D. Germline V lookup: CDR1 MDHEN, CDR2 SYDVKM. V gave up 2 bases and J gave up 6 bases, with 8 bases separating them. There are 12 residues in the CDR3. Here the CDR3 DNA reads TGTGCCAGCAGTTTACAACGGAGCGAGCAGTACTTC. It yields the protein CASSLQRSEQYF. Supplemented by reference TRBV28 and TRBJ2-7, the full variable domain reads DVKVTQSSRYLVKRTGEKVFLECVQDMDHENMFWYRQDPGLGLRLIYFSYDVKMKEKGDIPEGYSVSREKKERFSLILESASTNQTSMYLCASSLQRSEQYFGPGTRLTVT.

The J gene is TRBJ2-5, the V gene TRBV28; a weak D match, TRBD1 (5 bases). The J call may be wrong; the DNA end is better matched by TRBJ2-7. Germline V gene lookup returns CDR1 MDHEN and CDR2 SYDVKM. This CDR3 has 16 residues. Written as DNA, the CDR3 is TGTGCCAGCAGTTTAGGGGTTAGGGGCATATCCTACGAGCAGTACTTC. This encodes CASSLGVRGISYEQYF.

V usage is TRBV2 and J usage is TRBJ2-7; TRBD1 aligns across 7 bases. V was pared by 7 bases and J by 3 bases, with 9 bases of the junction left unmatched. This CDR3 has 14 amino acids. The germline V gene encodes CDR1 SNHLY and CDR2 FYNNEI. In DNA form, the CDR3 reads TGTGCCAGCAAGGAGACAGGGATTTACTACGAGCAGTACTTC. Its translation: CASKETGIYYEQYF.

The rearrangement links TRBV19 to TRBJ1-1, with TRBD1 identical over 7 bases. Germline trimming cut 3 bases from V and 5 bases from J; bases unmatched to any gene: 9. The CDR3 length is 15 residues. Per germline, CDR1 LNHDA and CDR2 SQIVND (reference sequence). The CDR3 reads CASSISPTGRTEAFF. CDR3 in DNA: TGTGCCAGTAGTATCTCCCCGACAGGGAGGACTGAAGCTTTCTTT.

CDR3 amino acids: CSVRAREQYF. CDR3 bases: TGCAGCGTGAGGGCCAGGGAGCAGTACTTC. This chain uses TRBV29-1 with TRBJ2-7, with TRBD2 as a possible D gene (5 bases). The CDR3 loop spans 10 amino acids. The V end lost 6 bases, the J end lost 7 bases, and 10 bases lay between the germline ends. CDR1 and CDR2 (germline): SQVTM, ANQGSEA.

The chain couples TRBV29-1 to TRBJ2-3; 9 bases line up with TRBD2. Trimming at V came to 1 base and at J to 5 bases, leaving 7 bases not matched to a gene. CDR3 size: 15 residues. CDR1 SQVTM and CDR2 ANQGSEA come from the germline V gene. CDR3 in amino acids: CSVEGVAGVGDTQYF. For the CDR3, the DNA is TGCAGCGTTGAAGGGGTAGCGGGAGTCGGAGATACGCAGTATTTT.

The chain has TRBV7-3 and TRBJ2-7; TRBD2 agrees at 7 bases. V lost 2 bases, J lost 4 bases, and 8 bases stayed unmatched. The germline CDR1 and CDR2 sequences are SGHTA and FQGTGA. The CDR3 totals 15 residues. CDR3 protein: CASSLSGGSLYEQYF. The CDR3 DNA follows: TGTGCCAGCAGCTTATCTGGCGGGAGCTTGTACGAGCAGTACTTC.

CDR3 DNA: TGTGCCAGTAAAAATGAACAGGGGGCTCATAGTTTGAGCAATCAGCCCCAGCATTTT. It is translated as CASKNEQGAHSLSNQPQHF. This chain joins TRBV19 and TRBJ1-5; 9 bases line up with TRBD1. The CDR3 is 19 amino acids. J gave up 1 base and V 7 bases, and 17 bases lay outside the gene matches. Germline V gene sequence: CDR1 LNHDA, CDR2 SQIVND (reference sequence).

This chain joins TRBV19 and TRBJ1-1; 10 nucleotides line up with TRBD1. V gave up 5 bases and J gave up 5 bases; unmatched junction bases: 2. This CDR3 has 13 residues. In germline, CDR1 is LNHDA, CDR2 SQIVND (reference sequence). The CDR3 loop is CASSAGQGTEAFF. The CDR3 nucleotides are TGTGCCAGTAGTGCGGGACAGGGGACTGAAGCTTTCTTT. Using reference TRBV19 and TRBJ1-1 for the parts outside the CDR3, the full variable domain is DGGITQSPKYLFRKEGQNVTLSCEQNLNHDAMYWYRQDPGQGLRLIYYSQIVNDFQKGDIAEGYSVSREKKESFPLTVTSAQKNPTAFYLCASSAGQGTEAFFGQGTRLTVV.

This rearrangement joins TRBV6-5 to TRBJ1-2; 9 bases align to TRBD1. Losses at the gene ends were 4 bases for V and 2 bases for J; bases not matched to a gene: 5. Germline V lookup: CDR1 MNHEY, CDR2 SVGAGI. The CDR3 length is 15 residues. CDR3 loop: CASSSATGGNYGYTF. DNA of the CDR3: TGTGCCAGCAGTTCCGCGACAGGGGGGAACTATGGCTACACCTTC.

The chain uses TRBV11-3 and TRBJ2-1; 9 bases match TRBD2. From germline, CDR1 is SGHNT and CDR2 YENEEA. CDR3 length equals 15 residues. V gave up 1 base and J gave up 8 bases; unmatched junction bases: 6. The CDR3 DNA sequence: TGTGCCAGCAGCTTAGCTGTTAGCGGGAGCCATGAGCAGTTCTTC. It translates to CASSLAVSGSHEQFF. The full variable domain, completed using reference TRBV11-3 and TRBJ2-1, is EAGVVQSPRYKIIEKKQPVAFWCNPISGHNTLYWYLQNLGQGPELLIRYENEEAVDDSQLPKDRFSAERLKGVDSTLKIQPAELGDSAVYLCASSLAVSGSHEQFFGPGTRLTVL.

Points on this clone: Other nucleotide sequences in the sample specify the same CDR3. V usage is TRBV5-1 and J usage is TRBJ2-1; 8 bases are a match to TRBD2. This CDR3 comprises 16 residues. J gave up 1 base and V 1 base, and 4 bases lay outside the gene matches. Germline V gene data show CDR1 as SGHRS and CDR2 as YFSETQ. CDR3 nucleotides: TGCGCCAGCAGCTTGATTGGCGGGAGGTCCTACAATGAGCAGTTCTTC. Encoded protein: CASSLIGGRSYNEQFF.

This clone was counted between two and nine times. The V and J genes are TRBV27 and TRBJ1-1; D uncertain. Germline V gene lookup returns CDR1 MNHEY and CDR2 SMNVEV (reference sequence). CDR3 size: 14 residues. The germline V and J ends were trimmed by 5 bases and 6 bases, with 16 bases remaining between them. The CDR3 DNA is TGTGCCAGCAGTCCCGAAGCGGCCGGGCCTGAAGCTTTCTTT. This translates into CASSPEAAGPEAFF.